The next 4 T cell receptor beta chains were all read from a single sample in a study of cytomegalovirus exposure and HLA in healthy donors. PCR used 60 Vbeta primers and 13 Jbeta primers. The assay was immunoSEQ multiplex PCR, and TCRdb's table has in-frame clones only and misses some. The table shows over 45,000 clones, with 78% occurring only once. The sequenced sample consisted of PBMCs. These receptors originate from a female donor in good health and CMV-seronegative.

The rearrangement joins TRBV7-9 to TRBJ1-3, with D possibly matching TRBD1 (6 bases). Germline V gene sequence: CDR1 SEHNR, CDR2 FQNEAQ (reference sequence). V gave up 5 bases and J gave up 1 base, with 9 bases separating them. The CDR3 sequence is 14 residues long. The CDR3 region is CASSSQGSGNTIYF. The CDR3 nucleotides read TGTGCCAGCAGCAGTCAGGGGTCTGGAAACACCATATATTTT.

The chain joins TRBV5-1 to TRBJ2-2; 9 bases align to TRBD2. This CDR3 has 17 residues. The germline CDR1 and CDR2 sequences are SGHRS and YFSETQ. The V and J ends lost 6 bases and 1 base, in that order; junction bases with no gene match: 10. The CDR3: CASTRSGGLENTGELFF. In nucleotides, the CDR3 is TGCGCCAGCACCCGGAGCGGGGGGCTAGAGAACACCGGGGAGCTGTTTTTT.

The rearrangement links TRBV30 to TRBJ1-5; TRBD1 might be the D (6 bases). The CDR3 has 14 residues. Per the germline V gene, CDR1 is GTSNPN and CDR2 is SVGIG (reference sequence). V gave up 5 bases and J gave up 7 bases, with 18 bases separating them. The CDR3 region is CAWARLGAGQPQHF. CDR3 coding DNA: TGTGCCTGGGCAAGGTTGGGGGCTGGGCAGCCCCAGCATTTT.

The V and J genes are TRBV18 and TRBJ1-5; weak D call: TRBD1 (5 bases). Trimming took off 5 bases at V and 4 bases at J, with 15 bases between the two ends. Germline V gene lookup returns CDR1 KGHSH and CDR2 LQKENI. The CDR3 has 15 residues. The CDR3 DNA reads TGTGCCAGCTCATCAGCGGGACGGCTTAATCAGCCCCAGCATTTT. Its translation is CASSSAGRLNQPQHF.